Given below is one T cell receptor (beta chain) in context. Antigen specificity is unknown. Pooling was applied to second doses at about 4 or about 12 weeks. Germline values: CDR1 LGHNA, CDR2 YNFKEQ. V was trimmed by 1 base and J by 0 bases, leaving 7 bases between them. This CDR3 is 15 amino acids long. This entry is derived from a study of T cell responses to AZD1222 COVID-19 vaccine. Produced via immunoSEQ multiplex PCR; TCRdb's table is partial and in-frame only. Altogether 180,000 or so clones are present, approximately 90% being singletons, with the ten largest covering approximately 1.2%. Study-wide results and limits: Increases in Spike-specific TCR breadth and depth were seen after two AZD1222 doses. Repertoires were collected only later (after the peak T cell response had occurred). Only a handful of people who got AZD1222 tested seropositive at baseline.

The sequence came from an adult who received the AZD1222 COVID-19 vaccine. The rearrangement links TRBV4-2 to TRBJ1-3; D remains unclear. Here the sequenced sample was peripheral blood, taken 28 days after the second AZD1222 dose. As DNA, the CDR3 is TGTGCCAGCAGCCAAGGGGCCATCTCTGGAAACACCATATATTTT. Its protein product is CASSQGAISGNTIYF.